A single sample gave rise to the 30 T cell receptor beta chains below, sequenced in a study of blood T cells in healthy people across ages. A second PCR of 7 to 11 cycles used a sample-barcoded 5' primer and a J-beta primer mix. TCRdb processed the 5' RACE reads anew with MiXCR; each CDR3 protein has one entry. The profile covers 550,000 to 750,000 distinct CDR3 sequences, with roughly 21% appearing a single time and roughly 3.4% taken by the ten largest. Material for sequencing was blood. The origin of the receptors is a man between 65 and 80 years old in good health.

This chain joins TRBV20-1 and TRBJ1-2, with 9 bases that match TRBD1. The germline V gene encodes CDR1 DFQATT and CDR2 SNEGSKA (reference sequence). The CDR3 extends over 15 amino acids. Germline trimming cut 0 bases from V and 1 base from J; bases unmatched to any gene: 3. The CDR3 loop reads CSARDRDRVNYGYTF. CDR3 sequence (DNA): TGCAGTGCTAGAGATAGGGACAGGGTTAACTATGGCTACACCTTC.

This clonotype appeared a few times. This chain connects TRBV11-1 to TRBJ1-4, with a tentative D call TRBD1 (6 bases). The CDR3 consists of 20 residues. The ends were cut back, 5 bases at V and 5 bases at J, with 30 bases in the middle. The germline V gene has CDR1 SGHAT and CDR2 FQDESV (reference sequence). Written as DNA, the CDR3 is TGTGCCAGCAGCCCTACGGAAGCCGGGGTGGGGGGCATGTTGAATGAAAAACTGTTTTTT. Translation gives CASSPTEAGVGGMLNEKLFF.

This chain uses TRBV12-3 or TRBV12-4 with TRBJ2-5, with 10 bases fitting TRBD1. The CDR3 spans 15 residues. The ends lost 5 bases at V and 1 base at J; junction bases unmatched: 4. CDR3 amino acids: CASSGDRGTQETQYF. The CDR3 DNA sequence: TGTGCCAGCAGTGGGGACAGGGGAACCCAAGAGACCCAGTACTTC.

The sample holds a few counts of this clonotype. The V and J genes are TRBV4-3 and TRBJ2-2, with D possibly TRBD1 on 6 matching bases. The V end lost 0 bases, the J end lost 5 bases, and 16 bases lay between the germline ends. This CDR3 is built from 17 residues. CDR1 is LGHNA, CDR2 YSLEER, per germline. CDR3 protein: CASSQDLPTGRTGELFF. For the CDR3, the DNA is TGCGCCAGCAGCCAAGACCTTCCTACAGGGCGAACCGGGGAGCTGTTTTTT.

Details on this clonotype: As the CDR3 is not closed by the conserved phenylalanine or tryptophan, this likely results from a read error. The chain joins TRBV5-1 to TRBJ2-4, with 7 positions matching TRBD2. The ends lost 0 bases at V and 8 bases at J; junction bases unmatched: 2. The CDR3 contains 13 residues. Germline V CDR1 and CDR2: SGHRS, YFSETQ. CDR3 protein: CASSLEREDIQYL. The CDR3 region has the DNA TGCGCCAGCAGCTTGGAACGGGAGGACATTCAGTACCTC.

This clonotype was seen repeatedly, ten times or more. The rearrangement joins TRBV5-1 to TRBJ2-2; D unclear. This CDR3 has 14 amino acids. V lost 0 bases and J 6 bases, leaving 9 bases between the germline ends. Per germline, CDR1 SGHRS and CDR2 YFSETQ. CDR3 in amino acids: CASSLDTVAGELFF. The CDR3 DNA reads TGCGCCAGCAGCTTGGACACGGTCGCCGGGGAGCTGTTTTTT. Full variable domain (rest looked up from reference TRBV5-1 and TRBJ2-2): KAGVTQTPRYLIKTRGQQVTLSCSPISGHRSVSWYQQTPGQGLQFLFEYFSETQRNKGNFPGRFSGRQFSNSRSEMNVSTLELGDSALYLCASSLDTVAGELFFGEGSRLTVL.

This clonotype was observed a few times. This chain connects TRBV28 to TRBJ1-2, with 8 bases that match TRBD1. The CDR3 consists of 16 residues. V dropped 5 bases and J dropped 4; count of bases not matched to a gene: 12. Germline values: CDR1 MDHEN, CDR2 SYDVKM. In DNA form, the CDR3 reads TGTGCCAGCAGTCCGCGTGCAGGGGGCGTTGGCTATGGCTACACCTTC. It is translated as CASSPRAGGVGYGYTF.

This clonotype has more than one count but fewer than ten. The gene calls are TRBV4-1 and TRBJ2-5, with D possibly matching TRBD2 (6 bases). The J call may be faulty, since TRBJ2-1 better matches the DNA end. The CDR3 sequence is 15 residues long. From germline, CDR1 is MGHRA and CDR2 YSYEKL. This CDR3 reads CASSRETGTYNEQFF. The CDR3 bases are TGCGCCAGCAGCCGAGAGACCGGGACTTACAATGAGCAGTTCTTC.

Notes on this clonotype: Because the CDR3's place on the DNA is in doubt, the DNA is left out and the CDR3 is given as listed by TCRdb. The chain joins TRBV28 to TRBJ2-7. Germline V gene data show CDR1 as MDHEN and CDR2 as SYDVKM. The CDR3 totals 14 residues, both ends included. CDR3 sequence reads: CASSTSETYYEQYF.

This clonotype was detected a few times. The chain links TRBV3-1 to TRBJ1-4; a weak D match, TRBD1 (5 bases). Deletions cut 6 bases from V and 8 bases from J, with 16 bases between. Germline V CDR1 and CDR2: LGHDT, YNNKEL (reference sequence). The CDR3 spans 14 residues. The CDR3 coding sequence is TGTGCCAGCAGACCGCCGGGGACGGCCGAAAAACTGTTTTTT. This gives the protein CASRPPGTAEKLFF.

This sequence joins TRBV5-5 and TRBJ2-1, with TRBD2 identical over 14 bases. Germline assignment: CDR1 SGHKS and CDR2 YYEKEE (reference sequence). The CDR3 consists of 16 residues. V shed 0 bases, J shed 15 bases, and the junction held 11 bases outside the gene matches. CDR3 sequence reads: CASSLAPGLAGASAFF. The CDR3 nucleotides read TGTGCCAGCAGCTTGGCCCCGGGACTAGCGGGAGCGAGCGCGTTCTTC. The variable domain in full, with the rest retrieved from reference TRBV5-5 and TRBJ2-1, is DAGVTQSPTHLIKTRGQQVTLRCSPISGHKSVSWYQQVLGQGPQFIFQYYEKEERGRGNFPDRFSARQFPNYSSELNVNALLLGDSALYLCASSLAPGLAGASAFFGPGTRLTVL.

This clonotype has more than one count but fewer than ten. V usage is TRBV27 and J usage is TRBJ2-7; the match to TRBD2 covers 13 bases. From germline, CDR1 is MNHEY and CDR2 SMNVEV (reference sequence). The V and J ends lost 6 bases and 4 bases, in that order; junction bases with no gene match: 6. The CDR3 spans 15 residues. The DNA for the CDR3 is TGTGCCAGCAGACAACTGACTAGCGGGAGGTACGAGCAGTACTTC. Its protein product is CASRQLTSGRYEQYF.

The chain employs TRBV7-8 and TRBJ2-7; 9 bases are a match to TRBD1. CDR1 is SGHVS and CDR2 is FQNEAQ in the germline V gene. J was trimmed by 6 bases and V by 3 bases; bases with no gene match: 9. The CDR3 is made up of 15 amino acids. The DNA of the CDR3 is TGTGCCAGCAGCTTGACCGGGACAGGGATCTGCGAGCAGTACTTC. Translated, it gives CASSLTGTGICEQYF.

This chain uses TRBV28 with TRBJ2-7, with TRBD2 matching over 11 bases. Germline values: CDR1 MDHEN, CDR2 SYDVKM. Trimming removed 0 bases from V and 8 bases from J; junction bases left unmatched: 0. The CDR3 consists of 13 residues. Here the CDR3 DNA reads TGTGCCAGCAGTTTATGGACTAGCGGGAAGCAGTACTTC. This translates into CASSLWTSGKQYF.

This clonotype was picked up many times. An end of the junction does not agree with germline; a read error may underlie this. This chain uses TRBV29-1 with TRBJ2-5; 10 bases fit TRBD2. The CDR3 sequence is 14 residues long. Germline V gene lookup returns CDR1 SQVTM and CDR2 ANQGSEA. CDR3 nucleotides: TGCAGCGTTCGGACTAGCGGAGAGGGGAGACCCAGTATTTTC. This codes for CSVRTSGEGRPSIF. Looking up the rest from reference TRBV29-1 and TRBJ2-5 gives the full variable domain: SAVISQKPSRDICQRGTSLTIQCQVDSQVTMMFWYRQQPGQSLTLIATANQGSEATYESGFVIDKFPISRPNLTFSTLTVSNMSPEDSSIYLCSVRTSGEGRPSIFGPGTRLLVL.

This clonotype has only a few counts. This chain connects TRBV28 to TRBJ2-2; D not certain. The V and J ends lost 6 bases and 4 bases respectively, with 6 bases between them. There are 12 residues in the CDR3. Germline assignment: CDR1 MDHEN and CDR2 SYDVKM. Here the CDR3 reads CASRDITGELFF. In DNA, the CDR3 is TGTGCCAGCAGAGACATCACCGGGGAGCTGTTTTTT.

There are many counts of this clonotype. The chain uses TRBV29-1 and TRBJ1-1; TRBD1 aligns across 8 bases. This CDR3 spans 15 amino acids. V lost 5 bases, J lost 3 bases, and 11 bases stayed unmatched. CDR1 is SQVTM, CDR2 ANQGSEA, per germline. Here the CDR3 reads CSVFVGQGKDTEAFF. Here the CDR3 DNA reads TGCAGCGTTTTTGTAGGACAGGGAAAAGACACTGAAGCTTTCTTT.

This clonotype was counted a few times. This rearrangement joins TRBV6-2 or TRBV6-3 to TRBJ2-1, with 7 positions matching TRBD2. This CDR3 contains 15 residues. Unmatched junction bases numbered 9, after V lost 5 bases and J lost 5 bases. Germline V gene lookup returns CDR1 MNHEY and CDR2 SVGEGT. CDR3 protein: CASSGLGLADNEQFF. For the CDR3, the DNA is TGTGCCAGCAGTGGGTTGGGTCTAGCGGACAATGAGCAGTTCTTC.

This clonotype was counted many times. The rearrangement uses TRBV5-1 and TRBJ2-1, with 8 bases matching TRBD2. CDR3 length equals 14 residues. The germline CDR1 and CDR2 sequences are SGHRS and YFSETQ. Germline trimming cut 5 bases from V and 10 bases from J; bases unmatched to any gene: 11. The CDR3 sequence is CASSPSGGVEEQFF. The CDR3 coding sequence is TGCGCCAGCAGTCCATCGGGGGGGGTCGAGGAGCAGTTCTTC.

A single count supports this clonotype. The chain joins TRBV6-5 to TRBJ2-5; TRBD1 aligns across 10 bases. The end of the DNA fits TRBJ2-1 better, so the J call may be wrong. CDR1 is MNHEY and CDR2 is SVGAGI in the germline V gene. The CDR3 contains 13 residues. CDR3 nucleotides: TGTGCCAGCAGAGGGACAGGGGTGGGTGAGCAGTTCTTC. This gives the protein CASRGTGVGEQFF.

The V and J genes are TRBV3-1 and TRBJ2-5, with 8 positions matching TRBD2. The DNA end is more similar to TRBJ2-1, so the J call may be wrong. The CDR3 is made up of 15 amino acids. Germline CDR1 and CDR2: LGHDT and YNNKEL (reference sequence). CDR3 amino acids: CASSQGSGIYNEQFF. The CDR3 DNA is TGTGCCAGCAGCCAAGGTAGCGGGATTTACAATGAGCAGTTCTTC.

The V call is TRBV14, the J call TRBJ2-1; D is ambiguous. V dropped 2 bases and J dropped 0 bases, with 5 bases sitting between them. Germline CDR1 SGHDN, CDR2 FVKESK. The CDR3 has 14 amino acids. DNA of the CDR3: TGTGCCAGCAGCCAAATAGCCTCCTACAATGAGCAGTTCTTC. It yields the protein CASSQIASYNEQFF.

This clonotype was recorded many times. The CDR3 here is CASSPPGENIQYF. The CDR3, as DNA: TGTGCCAGCAGTCCTCCAGGGGAAAACATTCAGTACTTC. The V and J genes are TRBV6-2 or TRBV6-3 and TRBJ2-4; a possible D gene is TRBD1 (6 bases). Germline V gene sequence: CDR1 MNHEY, CDR2 SVGEGT. The CDR3 loop spans 13 amino acids. V lost 5 bases to trimming and J lost 5 bases, with 10 bases between them.

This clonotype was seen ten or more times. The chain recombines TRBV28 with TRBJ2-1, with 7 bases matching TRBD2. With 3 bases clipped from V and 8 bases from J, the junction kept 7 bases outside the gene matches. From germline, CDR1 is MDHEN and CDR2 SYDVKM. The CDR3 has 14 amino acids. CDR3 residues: CASSFGGGSDEQFF. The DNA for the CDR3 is TGTGCCAGCAGTTTTGGGGGGGGAAGCGATGAGCAGTTCTTC.

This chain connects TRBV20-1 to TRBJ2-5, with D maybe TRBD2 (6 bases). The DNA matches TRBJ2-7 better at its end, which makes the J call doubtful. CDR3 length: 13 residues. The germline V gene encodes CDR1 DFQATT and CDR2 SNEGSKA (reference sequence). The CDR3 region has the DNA TGCAGTGCCTACGTCGGGACTTACTACGAGCAGTACTTC. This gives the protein CSAYVGTYYEQYF.

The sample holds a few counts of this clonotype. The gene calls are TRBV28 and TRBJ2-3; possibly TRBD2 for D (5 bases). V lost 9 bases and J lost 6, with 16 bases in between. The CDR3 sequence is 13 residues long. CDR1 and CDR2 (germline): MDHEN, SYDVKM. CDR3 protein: CASRLRVGDTQYF. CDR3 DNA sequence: TGTGCCAGTCGACTGCGGGTTGGGGATACGCAGTATTTT.

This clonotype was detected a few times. The CDR3 protein is CAISESLRERVETQYF. The CDR3 nucleotides are TGTGCCATCAGTGAGTCGTTGAGGGAGAGAGTGGAGACCCAGTACTTC. The chain links TRBV10-3 to TRBJ2-5; D is perhaps TRBD2 (5 bases). Deletions cut 0 bases from V and 5 bases from J, with 16 bases between. The CDR3 spans 16 residues. Per the germline V gene, CDR1 is ENHRY and CDR2 is SYGVKD.

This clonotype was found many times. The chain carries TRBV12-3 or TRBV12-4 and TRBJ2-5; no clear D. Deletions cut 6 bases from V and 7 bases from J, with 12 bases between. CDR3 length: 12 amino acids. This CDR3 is CASSYSPGTQYF. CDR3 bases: TGTGCCAGCAGCTATAGTCCGGGGACCCAGTACTTC.

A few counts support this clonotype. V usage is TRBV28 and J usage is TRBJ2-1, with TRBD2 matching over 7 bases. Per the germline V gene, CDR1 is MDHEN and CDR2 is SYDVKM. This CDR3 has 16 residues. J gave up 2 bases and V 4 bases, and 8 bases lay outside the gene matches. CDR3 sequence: CASSSQSGKAYNEQFF. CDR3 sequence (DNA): TGTGCCAGCAGTTCCCAAAGCGGGAAGGCCTACAATGAGCAGTTCTTC. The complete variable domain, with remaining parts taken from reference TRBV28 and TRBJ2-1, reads DVKVTQSSRYLVKRTGEKVFLECVQDMDHENMFWYRQDPGLGLRLIYFSYDVKMKEKGDIPEGYSVSREKKERFSLILESASTNQTSMYLCASSSQSGKAYNEQFFGPGTRLTVL.

The DNA for the CDR3 is TGTGCCAGCAGTAGGACTAGCGGGAGGGGTAACATTCAGTACTTC. Its protein product is CASSRTSGRGNIQYF. The chain uses TRBV6-6 and TRBJ2-4; TRBD2 agrees at 15 bases. Germline-derived CDR1 and CDR2 are MNHNY and SVGAGI (reference sequence). Trimming at V came to 5 bases and at J to 7 bases, leaving 3 bases not matched to a gene. The CDR3 consists of 15 residues.